This TCR beta chain was recorded in a study of post-analysis software for immune sequencing data. Turning to the study itself: Clinical courses comprised relapsing-remitting, secondary progressive and progressive-relapsing multiple sclerosis.

Remarks on this clonotype: Its antigen is as yet unknown.

Study-wide results and caveats: In patients, five or six TRBV segments were more frequent than in controls, with TRBV5-6, TRBV5-1 and TRBV20-1 among them. Normalized Chao1 diversity was significantly lower in multiple sclerosis patients than in controls.

V shed 4 bases, J shed 7 bases, and the junction held 15 bases outside the gene matches. CDR3 length: 17 residues. Germline CDR1 PRHDT, CDR2 FYEKMQ (reference sequence). Tagging with unique molecular identifiers was a feature of the TCR beta cDNA libraries. Yield was around 500,000 cDNA molecules from around 1 to 9.1 million T cells. From the PCR reads, TCRdb called clonotypes with MiXCR, one entry per CDR3 protein. Of some 800,000 distinct CDR3 sequences detected, 40% to 55% appear once; the ten largest clones hold roughly 5.2%. The material sequenced was blood. The TCR comes from a girl aged 10-17 years with multiple sclerosis. This chain links TRBV13 with TRBJ2-7, with 11 positions matching TRBD2. The CDR3 loop is CASSSRLAGGRRAEQYF. CDR3 in DNA: TGTGCCAGCAGCTCACGGCTAGCGGGAGGCCGGAGAGCTGAGCAGTACTTC.